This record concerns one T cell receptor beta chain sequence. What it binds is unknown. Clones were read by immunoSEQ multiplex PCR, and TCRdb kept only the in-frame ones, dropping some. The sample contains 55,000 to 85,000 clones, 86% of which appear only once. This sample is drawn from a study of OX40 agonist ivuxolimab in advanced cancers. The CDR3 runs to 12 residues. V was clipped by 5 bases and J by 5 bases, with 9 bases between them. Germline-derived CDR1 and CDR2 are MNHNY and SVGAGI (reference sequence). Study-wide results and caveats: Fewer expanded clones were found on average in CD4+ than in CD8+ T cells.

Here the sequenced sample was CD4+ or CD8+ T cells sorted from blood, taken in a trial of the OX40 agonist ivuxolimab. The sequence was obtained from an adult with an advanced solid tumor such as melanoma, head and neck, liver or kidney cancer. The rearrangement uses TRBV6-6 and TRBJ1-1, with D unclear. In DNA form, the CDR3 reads TGTGCCAGCAGTAAAGGGCAGACTGAAGCTTTCTTT. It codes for CASSKGQTEAFF.